A selection of T cell receptor beta chains follows, all from one sample in a study of T cells after yellow fever vaccination. TCRdb fed the 5' RACE reads into MiXCR, producing one record per CDR3 protein. The sample contains about 310,000 distinct CDR3 sequences, around 3.9% of which appear only once. Sequencing was performed on PBMCs, taken on the day of the yellow fever booster vaccination. These receptor sequences come from a man between 18 and 29 years old who received the YFV17D yellow fever vaccine. The CDR3 runs from the conserved cysteine through the conserved F or W. The order of the fields is V gene, J gene, clone size, D gene, CDR3 protein, CDR3 DNA. The D gene is left open where the match is weak. The listing skips clone size in some rows; elsewhere it reads once, few, many or a size class.

v_gene: TRBV7-2
j_gene: TRBJ1-6
abundance: -
d_gene: -
CDR3aa: CASSLTGWGRDNSPLHF
CDR3nt: TGTGCCAGCAGCTTAACGGGTTGGGGTCGGGATAATTCACCCCTCCACTTT

v_gene: TRBV7-3
j_gene: TRBJ2-1
abundance: many
d_gene: TRBD1
CDR3aa: CASSRGGTGVDNEQFF
CDR3nt: TGTGCCAGCAGCCGGGGCGGGACAGGGGTGGACAATGAGCAGTTCTTC

v_gene: TRBV6-6
j_gene: TRBJ1-2
abundance: many
d_gene: -
CDR3aa: CASSYPFWGDYGYTF
CDR3nt: TGTGCCAGCAGTTACCCGTTCTGGGGGGACTATGGCTACACCTTC

v_gene: TRBV5-1
j_gene: TRBJ2-6
abundance: many
d_gene: -
CDR3aa: CASSDRQAGANVLTF
CDR3nt: TGCGCCAGCAGCGACCGACAGGCTGGGGCCAACGTCCTGACTTTC

v_gene: TRBV20-1
j_gene: TRBJ2-1
abundance: few
d_gene: -
CDR3aa: CSALGAYNEQFF
CDR3nt: TGCAGTGCTTTGGGGGCCTACAATGAGCAGTTCTTC

v_gene: TRBV4-2
j_gene: TRBJ1-4
abundance: -
d_gene: -
CDR3aa: CASSLQDHGNEKLFF
CDR3nt: TGTGCCAGCAGCCTACAGGACCACGGGAATGAAAAACTGTTTTTT

v_gene: TRBV21-1
j_gene: TRBJ2-1
abundance: many
d_gene: -
CDR3aa: CASSDKGPLSYNEQFF
CDR3nt: TGTGCCAGCAGTGATAAGGGCCCTCTCTCCTACAATGAGCAGTTCTTC

v_gene: TRBV7-2
j_gene: TRBJ2-1
abundance: -
d_gene: -
CDR3aa: CASSPGFLNEQFF
CDR3nt: TGTGCCAGCAGTCCCGGGTTCCTGAATGAGCAGTTCTTC

v_gene: TRBV4-1
j_gene: TRBJ2-1
abundance: -
d_gene: -
CDR3aa: CASSQRRTGRGVQFF
CDR3nt: TGCGCCAGCAGCCAAAGAAGGACCGGACGCGGAGTTCAGTTCTTC

v_gene: TRBV7-3
j_gene: TRBJ2-2
abundance: many
d_gene: -
CDR3aa: CASSSYAGELFF
CDR3nt: TGTGCCAGCAGCTCGTACGCCGGGGAGCTGTTTTTT

v_gene: TRBV18
j_gene: TRBJ2-3
abundance: -
d_gene: TRBD2
CDR3aa: CASSQGLAGMKSDTQYF
CDR3nt: TGTGCCAGCTCACAAGGACTAGCGGGGATGAAATCGGATACGCAGTATTTT

v_gene: TRBV7-8
j_gene: TRBJ2-1
abundance: many
d_gene: -
CDR3aa: CASSLLGGPLSREQFF
CDR3nt: TGTGCCAGCAGCTTACTCGGGGGGCCATTATCCAGGGAGCAGTTCTTC

v_gene: TRBV6-1
j_gene: TRBJ2-1
abundance: many
d_gene: TRBD1
CDR3aa: CASDRGRRNEQFF
CDR3nt: TGTGCCAGCGACAGGGGGCGACGCAATGAGCAGTTCTTC

v_gene: TRBV30
j_gene: TRBJ1-1
abundance: many
d_gene: -
CDR3aa: CAWSQVGGGTEAFF
CDR3nt: TGTGCCTGGAGTCAGGTCGGGGGTGGCACTGAAGCTTTCTTT

v_gene: TRBV24-1
j_gene: TRBJ2-3
abundance: few
d_gene: -
CDR3aa: CATSDRREPTDTQYF
CDR3nt: TGTGCCACCAGTGACCGGAGAGAACCTACAGATACGCAGTATTTT

v_gene: TRBV10-3
j_gene: TRBJ2-5
abundance: few
d_gene: -
CDR3aa: CAISDPGIQETQYF
CDR3nt: TGTGCCATCAGTGACCCAGGGATCCAAGAGACCCAGTACTTC

v_gene: TRBV29-1
j_gene: TRBJ2-5
abundance: -
d_gene: -
CDR3aa: CSVSGTGQETQYF
CDR3nt: TGCAGCGTTAGCGGGACAGGCCAAGAGACCCAGTACTTC

v_gene: TRBV20-1
j_gene: TRBJ2-5
abundance: many
d_gene: -
CDR3aa: CSARDLQETQYF
CDR3nt: TGCAGTGCACGGGACCTTCAAGAGACCCAGTACTTC

v_gene: TRBV7-3
j_gene: TRBJ2-3
abundance: many
d_gene: TRBD1
CDR3aa: CASSPQDRAITDTQYF
CDR3nt: TGTGCCAGCAGCCCCCAGGACAGGGCCATCACAGATACGCAGTATTTT

v_gene: TRBV7-2
j_gene: TRBJ2-1
abundance: few
d_gene: -
CDR3aa: CASSQARGSYNEQFF
CDR3nt: TGTGCCAGCAGCCAAGCTAGAGGCTCCTACAATGAGCAGTTCTTC

v_gene: TRBV4-3
j_gene: TRBJ1-5
abundance: few
d_gene: -
CDR3aa: CASSQELLNQPQHF
CDR3nt: TGCGCCAGCAGCCAAGAGCTGCTCAATCAGCCCCAGCATTTT

v_gene: TRBV20-1
j_gene: TRBJ2-3
abundance: -
d_gene: -
CDR3aa: CSASRGTQTDTQYF
CDR3nt: TGCAGTGCTAGCCGGGGTACTCAGACAGATACGCAGTATTTT

v_gene: TRBV9
j_gene: TRBJ1-3
abundance: many
d_gene: TRBD1
CDR3aa: CASSRSLGQGGAGNTIYF
CDR3nt: TGTGCCAGCAGTCGATCCTTAGGACAGGGAGGTGCGGGAAACACCATATATTTT

v_gene: TRBV27
j_gene: TRBJ2-7
abundance: many
d_gene: -
CDR3aa: CASRIKGVSSYEQYF
CDR3nt: TGTGCCAGCCGTATAAAGGGGGTTAGCTCCTACGAGCAGTACTTC

v_gene: TRBV5-6
j_gene: TRBJ1-5
abundance: few
d_gene: TRBD1
CDR3aa: CASSSGTVGRPQHF
CDR3nt: TGTGCCAGCAGTTCCGGGACAGTAGGCCGGCCCCAGCATTTT

v_gene: TRBV5-1
j_gene: TRBJ2-5
abundance: -
d_gene: TRBD2
CDR3aa: CASSLGLAGGLQETQYF
CDR3nt: TGCGCCAGCAGCTTAGGACTAGCGGGGGGGCTACAAGAGACCCAGTACTTC

v_gene: TRBV20-1
j_gene: TRBJ2-5
abundance: many
d_gene: TRBD2
CDR3aa: CSARLRTSRETQYF
CDR3nt: TGCAGTGCTAGATTGAGGACTAGTCGGGAGACCCAGTACTTC

v_gene: TRBV4-1
j_gene: TRBJ2-3
abundance: -
d_gene: TRBD2
CDR3aa: CASSPSRWAGGTTDTQYF
CDR3nt: TGCGCCAGCAGCCCAAGCAGGTGGGCGGGAGGCACGACAGATACGCAGTATTTT

v_gene: TRBV7-2
j_gene: TRBJ2-2
abundance: few
d_gene: TRBD2
CDR3aa: CASSLAAGTSGPNTGELFF
CDR3nt: TGTGCCAGCAGCTTAGCCGCCGGGACTAGCGGGCCGAACACCGGGGAGCTGTTTTTT

v_gene: TRBV28
j_gene: TRBJ2-1
abundance: few
d_gene: TRBD2
CDR3aa: CASSPGLAGLQFF
CDR3nt: TGTGCCAGCAGTCCGGGACTAGCGGGCTTGCAGTTCTTC

v_gene: TRBV7-2
j_gene: TRBJ1-1
abundance: many
d_gene: -
CDR3aa: CASSFSSPNTEAFF
CDR3nt: TGTGCCAGCAGCTTTAGTAGTCCGAACACTGAAGCTTTCTTT

v_gene: TRBV7-2
j_gene: TRBJ2-3
abundance: -
d_gene: -
CDR3aa: CASSLPPGMTDTQYF
CDR3nt: TGTGCCAGCAGCTTACCCCCAGGGATGACAGATACGCAGTATTTT

v_gene: TRBV5-6
j_gene: TRBJ1-2
abundance: many
d_gene: TRBD1
CDR3aa: CASSTAGQGYYGYTF
CDR3nt: TGTGCCAGCAGCACCGCCGGACAGGGCTACTATGGCTACACCTTC

v_gene: TRBV2
j_gene: TRBJ2-4
abundance: many
d_gene: -
CDR3aa: CASSVTANIQYF
CDR3nt: TGTGCCAGCAGTGTGACAGCAAACATTCAGTACTTC

v_gene: TRBV6-6
j_gene: TRBJ2-1
abundance: few
d_gene: TRBD1
CDR3aa: CASSRDRRYNEQFF
CDR3nt: TGTGCCAGCAGCCGGGACAGGCGATACAATGAGCAGTTCTTC

v_gene: TRBV7-2
j_gene: TRBJ1-6
abundance: many
d_gene: -
CDR3aa: CASMPPGHPNSPLHF
CDR3nt: TGTGCCAGCATGCCCCCGGGACATCCCAATTCACCCCTCCACTTT

v_gene: TRBV5-5
j_gene: TRBJ2-5
abundance: many
d_gene: TRBD2
CDR3aa: CASSPRVAGGRETQYF
CDR3nt: TGTGCCAGCAGCCCGAGGGTAGCGGGGGGCCGGGAGACCCAGTACTTC

v_gene: TRBV4-3
j_gene: TRBJ2-1
abundance: many
d_gene: -
CDR3aa: CASSLSNNEQFF
CDR3nt: TGCGCCAGCAGCCTCTCTAACAATGAGCAGTTCTTC

v_gene: TRBV4-3
j_gene: TRBJ1-6
abundance: many
d_gene: -
CDR3aa: CASSQNRAVGSPLHF
CDR3nt: TGCGCCAGCAGCCAGAACAGGGCCGTCGGGTCACCCCTCCACTTT

v_gene: TRBV6-5
j_gene: TRBJ2-3
abundance: many
d_gene: -
CDR3aa: CASSVQGFSTDTQYF
CDR3nt: TGTGCCAGCAGCGTTCAGGGTTTCAGCACAGATACGCAGTATTTT

v_gene: TRBV7-2
j_gene: TRBJ2-3
abundance: many
d_gene: TRBD2
CDR3aa: CASSVPGLAGGSPSTDTQYF
CDR3nt: TGTGCCAGCAGCGTTCCCGGGCTAGCGGGGGGGTCCCCGAGCACAGATACGCAGTATTTT

v_gene: TRBV3-1
j_gene: TRBJ2-7
abundance: -
d_gene: -
CDR3aa: CASSQSQGSYEQYF
CDR3nt: TGTGCCAGCAGCCAATCTCAGGGATCCTACGAGCAGTACTTC

v_gene: TRBV5-4
j_gene: TRBJ2-1
abundance: -
d_gene: -
CDR3aa: CASSYSVNEQFF
CDR3nt: TGTGCCAGCAGCTACAGCGTTAATGAGCAGTTCTTC

v_gene: TRBV20-1
j_gene: TRBJ2-4
abundance: many
d_gene: -
CDR3aa: CSARVPGVRDIQYF
CDR3nt: TGCAGTGCTAGAGTCCCAGGGGTTAGAGACATTCAGTACTTC

v_gene: TRBV23-1
j_gene: TRBJ1-6
abundance: many
d_gene: TRBD1
CDR3aa: CASSPDRLDRDNSPLHF
CDR3nt: TGCGCCAGCAGTCCGGACAGGTTGGATAGGGATAATTCACCCCTCCACTTT

v_gene: TRBV25-1
j_gene: TRBJ2-4
abundance: -
d_gene: -
CDR3aa: CATARRGKNIQYF
CDR3nt: TGTGCCACCGCAAGGAGGGGAAAAAACATTCAGTACTTC

v_gene: TRBV24-1
j_gene: TRBJ2-3
abundance: -
d_gene: -
CDR3aa: CAPRPLRCTDTQYF
CDR3nt: TGTGCCCCGCGACCCCTGAGATGCACAGATACGCAGTATTTT

v_gene: TRBV6-5
j_gene: TRBJ2-1
abundance: many
d_gene: TRBD2
CDR3aa: CASRENGGSSYNEQFF
CDR3nt: TGTGCCAGCAGAGAGAACGGGGGGAGCTCCTACAATGAGCAGTTCTTC

v_gene: TRBV5-4
j_gene: TRBJ2-1
abundance: few
d_gene: -
CDR3aa: CASSLASENEQFF
CDR3nt: TGTGCCAGCAGCTTGGCCTCGGAGAATGAGCAGTTCTTC

v_gene: TRBV14
j_gene: TRBJ2-2
abundance: few
d_gene: -
CDR3aa: CASSQLSAVDTGELFF
CDR3nt: TGTGCCAGCAGCCAACTATCAGCGGTCGACACCGGGGAGCTGTTTTTT

v_gene: TRBV20-1
j_gene: TRBJ1-4
abundance: many
d_gene: -
CDR3aa: CSARDTGWATNEKLFF
CDR3nt: TGCAGTGCTAGAGATACCGGGTGGGCAACTAATGAAAAACTGTTTTTT

v_gene: TRBV7-9
j_gene: TRBJ2-4
abundance: many
d_gene: -
CDR3aa: CASSFLAKNIQYF
CDR3nt: TGTGCCAGCAGCTTCCTAGCCAAAAACATTCAGTACTTC

v_gene: TRBV24-1
j_gene: TRBJ2-1
abundance: many
d_gene: TRBD2
CDR3aa: CATSGLTSGGYNEQFF
CDR3nt: TGTGCCACCAGTGGCCTTACTAGCGGGGGCTACAATGAGCAGTTCTTC

v_gene: TRBV24-1
j_gene: TRBJ2-1
abundance: many
d_gene: TRBD2
CDR3aa: CATSEIGLAGGYNEQFF
CDR3nt: TGTGCCACCAGTGAAATCGGACTAGCGGGGGGATACAATGAGCAGTTCTTC

v_gene: TRBV5-1
j_gene: TRBJ1-1
abundance: few
d_gene: -
CDR3aa: CASSSIMNTEAFF
CDR3nt: TGCGCCAGCAGCTCAATTATGAACACTGAAGCTTTCTTT

v_gene: TRBV12-3/TRBV12-4
j_gene: TRBJ2-1
abundance: many
d_gene: TRBD2
CDR3aa: CASSLASGIQGEQFF
CDR3nt: TGTGCCAGCAGTTTAGCTAGCGGGATCCAAGGTGAGCAGTTCTTC

v_gene: TRBV24-1
j_gene: TRBJ2-5
abundance: few
d_gene: TRBD1
CDR3aa: CATSDSGTAQETQYF
CDR3nt: TGTGCCACCAGTGACTCCGGGACAGCACAAGAGACCCAGTACTTC

v_gene: TRBV24-1
j_gene: TRBJ1-1
abundance: many
d_gene: -
CDR3aa: CATSDLDRDEAFF
CDR3nt: TGTGCCACCAGTGACCTGGACCGCGATGAAGCTTTCTTT